This T cell receptor beta chain emerged from a study of T cell responses to AZD1222 COVID-19 vaccine. Overall study results and limits: Rises in breadth and depth of Spike-specific TCRs came after two AZD1222 doses. There were repertoire samples only from the period after the peak T cell response.

To note about this clone: The antigen is unknown.

The CDR3 spans 14 residues. From germline, CDR1 is MNHNY and CDR2 SVGAGI (reference sequence). The V segment lost 7 bases and the J segment 4 bases; nucleotides outside the gene matches: 7. Some clones are missing from TCRdb's copy, which holds only in-frame ones; the method was immunoSEQ multiplex PCR. The table lists 120,000 or so clones, 94% of them singletons. V and J are TRBV6-6 and TRBJ2-1; the match to TRBD1 covers 7 bases. The sequence was collected from an adult who received the AZD1222 COVID-19 vaccine. The sample in question was peripheral blood, obtained 28 days after the second AZD1222 dose. The CDR3 spells CASTLGGRYNEQFF. CDR3 in DNA: TGTGCCAGCACCTTAGGGGGCCGGTACAATGAGCAGTTCTTC.